The clone carrying this TCR beta chain was detected a few times. These data originate in a study of post-analysis software for immune sequencing data. Unique molecular identifiers were carried by the TCR beta cDNA libraries. TCRdb redid the calling of the PCR reads with MiXCR, one entry per CDR3 protein. This sample yields hundreds of thousands of distinct CDR3 sequences, of which around 27% are seen a single time; approximately 0.55% belongs to the top ten. The clonotype was recovered from a girl between 10 and 17 years old with multiple sclerosis. Specimen: blood.

The CDR3 nucleotides are TGTGCCATCAGTGAGGGGCAGTCCGGGGAGCTGTTTTTT. Protein product: CAISEGQSGELFF. J is TRBJ2-2 and V is TRBV10-3; D gene uncertain. CDR1 is ENHRY and CDR2 is SYGVKD in the germline V gene. The CDR3 covers 13 residues. V was shortened by 2 bases and J by 6 bases, with 7 bases between the two germline ends.